This entry features one T cell receptor beta chain sequence. Its antigen has not been determined. Base qualities are not at hand, and no much larger clone is one base apart. Using the deep immunoSEQ assay, multiplex PCR amplified TCR CDR3 regions from genomic DNA. Genomic DNA extracted from each cell subset was distributed evenly over all wells of several immunoSEQ 96-well plates, and each plate served as one replicate. Each replicate PCR for sorted subsets received about 180 ng genomic DNA, equal to about 30,000 T cell genomes. The purified libraries were quantified using a Qubit 3.0 fluorometer, sized with a Bioanalyzer 2100, and then quantified again using the KAPA Library Quantification kit. Each immunoSEQ 96-well plate was sequenced on its own single-read 150-cycle Illumina NextSeq 550 flow cell. In the authors' own workflow: Because the immunoSEQ output included only junctional sequences and no quality scores, the filtering could not be the same as the filtering used for full-length reads. Sequences were annotated with PyIR, a Python wrapper for IgBLAST v1.9, using IMGT germline references to assign V/J genes and CDR3. Reads with weak V/J assignments (E-value above 1e-6), missing CDR3, stop codons, out-of-frame junctions, or ambiguous translated residues were removed. V3J clonotypes were defined as sequences sharing an identical inferred V gene, J gene, and CDR3 amino acid sequence. To compute the percentage overlap between repertoires, the number of shared unique clonotypes was divided by the size of the smaller repertoire. Repertoire richness was assessed with RTK rarefaction, the Chao1 estimator, and Recon v2.1 estimates of unobserved clonotypes. OLGA was used to compute generation probabilities for all TCRbeta clonotypes that the gDNA method yielded from a few donors. TCRdb limited this immuneACCESS table to in-frame rearrangements with V and J called. A share of clones is missing; checked studies link under half to unresolved V genes, and the rest is unexplained. V, J and clone size derive from that table, while D and trimming were established from the DNA sequence. The sample table lists more than 2,000,000 clones, over 85% of them with a count of one. 0.35% to 0.45% of the sample rests with the top ten.

The data were taken from a study of shared clonotypes between healthy human individuals (dated by TCRdb to the early 2020s). Regarding the study in general: A couple of women and three men aged 18 to 49 years were included in the cohort. For each donor, CD4 naive and CD4 memory were each given three plates, CD8 naive was given two plates, and CD8 memory was given one plate. To estimate repertoire size and how much clonotype sharing occurs between individuals, the study deeply sequenced the blood TCR repertoires of several healthy adults. To increase sequencing depth and limit assay-specific biases, TCR repertoire library preparation and sequencing were carried out by different laboratories using diverse techniques. Leukapheresis yielded between about 0.9 and 9 billion PBMCs per donor.

Including cysteine and phenylalanine, the CDR3 has 15 amino acids. The only DNA kept is the CDR3, 45 bases in frame from the first base. CDR1 and CDR2 are read off the germline V gene (reference sequence) as MNHNY and SVGAGI. Study-level results and caveats: Estimated clonotype richness was generally larger for naive than for memory subsets. Compared with non-shared clonotypes, clonotypes shared by all four sorted-subset donors had higher generation probabilities. Sampling was limited to blood, and TCR repertoires in tissue likely differ from TCR repertoires in blood. The small number of donors limited the genetic and exposure-history diversity represented. Incomplete sequencing was indicated by rarefaction of sorted-subset datasets, despite the large sequencing depth. Across four donors, approximately 5% of naive CD4, over 3% of naive CD8, 2.3% of memory CD4, and over 0.35% of memory CD8 clonotypes were shared. Pairwise subsampling indicated that sequencing depth was expected to affect the degree of clonotype sharing among donors.

Donors were healthy HIV-negative adults with no recently reported acute infections or vaccinations. Every donor was a Caucasian adult living in Nashville, Tennessee, USA. CD4+ T cells were enriched through magnetic negative selection, after which naive cells were positively selected on CD45RA and the remaining negative fraction served as the memory subset. After blood collection by leukapheresis, PBMCs were isolated using Ficoll-Histopaque density gradient centrifugation and then cryopreserved in the vapor phase of liquid nitrogen. Analytical flow cytometry was used to check the purity and quantity of each magnetically sorted T cell population. Each sorted fraction had its genomic DNA isolated and then quantified by UV absorbance on a Nanodrop 2000c.

The TCR comes from a man between 18 and 29 years old in good health. Some clones in this sample may be carry-over from other donors' samples. The sequencing input was naive CD4+ T cells from PBMCs. Taken with the paper, the label for cell subset or site translates to: CD45RA+ positively selected. Here the chain combines TRBV6-6 and TRBJ2-5; TRBD1 is possibly the D segment (5 matching bases). The J call may not be correct, given that the DNA end is closer to TRBJ2-7. CDR3 loop: CASISFYAGRYEQYF. In nucleotides, the sequence is TGTGCCAGCATCTCCTTTTACGCAGGGCGCTACGAGCAGTACTTC.